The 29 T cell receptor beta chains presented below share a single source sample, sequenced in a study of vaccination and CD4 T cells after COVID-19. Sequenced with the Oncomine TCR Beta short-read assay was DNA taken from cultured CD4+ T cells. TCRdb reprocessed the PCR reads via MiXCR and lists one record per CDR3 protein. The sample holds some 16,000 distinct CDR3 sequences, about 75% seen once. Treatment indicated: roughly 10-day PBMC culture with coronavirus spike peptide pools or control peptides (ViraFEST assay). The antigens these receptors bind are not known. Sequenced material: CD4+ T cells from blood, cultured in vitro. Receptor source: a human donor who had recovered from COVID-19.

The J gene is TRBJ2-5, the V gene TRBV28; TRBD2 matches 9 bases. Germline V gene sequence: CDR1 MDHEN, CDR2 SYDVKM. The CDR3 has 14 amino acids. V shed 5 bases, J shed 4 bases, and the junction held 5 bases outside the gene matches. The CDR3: CASSLIAGVETQYF. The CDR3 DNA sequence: TGTGCCAGCAGTCTTATAGCGGGAGTAGAGACCCAGTACTTC.

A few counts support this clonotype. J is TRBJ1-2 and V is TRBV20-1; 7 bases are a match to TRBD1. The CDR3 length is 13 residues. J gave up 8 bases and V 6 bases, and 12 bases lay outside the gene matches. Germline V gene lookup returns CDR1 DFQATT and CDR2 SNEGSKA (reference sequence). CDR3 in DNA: TGCAGTGCCCGACAGGGCCCTGCGTCGGGCTACACCTTC. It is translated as CSARQGPASGYTF.

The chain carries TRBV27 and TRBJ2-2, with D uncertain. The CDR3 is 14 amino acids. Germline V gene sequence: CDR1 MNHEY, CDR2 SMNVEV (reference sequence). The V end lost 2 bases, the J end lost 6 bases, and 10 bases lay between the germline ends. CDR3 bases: TGTGCCAGCAGTTTAAGGGCAAGCGCCGGGGAGCTGTTTTTT. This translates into CASSLRASAGELFF.

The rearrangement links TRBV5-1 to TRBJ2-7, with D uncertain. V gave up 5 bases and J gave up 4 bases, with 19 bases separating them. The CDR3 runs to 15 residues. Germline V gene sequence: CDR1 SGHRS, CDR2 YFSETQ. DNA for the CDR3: TGCGCCAGCAGAATGGATTACATCCGGTCTTACGAGCAGTACTTC. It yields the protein CASRMDYIRSYEQYF.

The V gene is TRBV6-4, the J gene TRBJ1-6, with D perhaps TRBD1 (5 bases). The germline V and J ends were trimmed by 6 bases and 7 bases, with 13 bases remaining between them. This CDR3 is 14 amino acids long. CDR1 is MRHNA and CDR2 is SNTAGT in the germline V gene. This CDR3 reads CASSSSPGNSPLHF. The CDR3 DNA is TGTGCCAGCAGCAGTTCCCCAGGGAATTCACCCCTCCACTTT.

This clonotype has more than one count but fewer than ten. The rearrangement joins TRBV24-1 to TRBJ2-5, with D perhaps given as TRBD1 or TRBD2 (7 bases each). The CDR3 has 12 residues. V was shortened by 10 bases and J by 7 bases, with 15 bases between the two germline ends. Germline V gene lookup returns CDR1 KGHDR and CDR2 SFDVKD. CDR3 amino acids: CATSGTAGTQYF. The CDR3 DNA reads TGTGCCACGAGCGGGACAGCGGGGACCCAGTACTTC.

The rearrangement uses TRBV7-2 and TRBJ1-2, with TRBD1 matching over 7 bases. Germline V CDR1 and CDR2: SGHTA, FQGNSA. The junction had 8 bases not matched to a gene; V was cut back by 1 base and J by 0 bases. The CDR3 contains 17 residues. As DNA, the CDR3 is TGTGCCAGCAGCTTAGAGGCGGTCAGGGGGACTAACTATGGCTACACCTTC. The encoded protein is CASSLEAVRGTNYGYTF. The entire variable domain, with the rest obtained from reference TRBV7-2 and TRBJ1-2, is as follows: GAGVSQSPSNKVTEKGKDVELRCDPISGHTALYWYRQSLGQGLEFLIYFQGNSAPDKSGLPSDRFSAERTGGSVSTLTIQRTQQEDSAVYLCASSLEAVRGTNYGYTFGSGTRLTVV.

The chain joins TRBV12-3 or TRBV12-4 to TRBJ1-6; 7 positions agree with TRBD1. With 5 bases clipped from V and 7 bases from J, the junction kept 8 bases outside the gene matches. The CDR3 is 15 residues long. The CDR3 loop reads CASSPRQGTNSPLHF. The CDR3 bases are TGTGCCAGCAGTCCCCGACAGGGAACAAATTCACCCCTCCACTTT.

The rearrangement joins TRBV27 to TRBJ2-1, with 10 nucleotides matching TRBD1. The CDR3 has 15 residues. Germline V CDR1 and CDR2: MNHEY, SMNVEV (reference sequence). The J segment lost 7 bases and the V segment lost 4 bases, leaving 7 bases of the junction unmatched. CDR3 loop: CASSSTGQGWNEQFF. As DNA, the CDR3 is TGTGCCAGCAGTTCCACGGGACAGGGGTGGAATGAGCAGTTCTTC.

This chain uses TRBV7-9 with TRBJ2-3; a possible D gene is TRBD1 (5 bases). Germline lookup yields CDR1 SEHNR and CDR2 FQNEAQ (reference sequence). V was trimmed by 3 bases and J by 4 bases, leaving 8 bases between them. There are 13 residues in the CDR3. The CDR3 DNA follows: TGTGCCAGCAGCTTGGGGCTGGCAGATACGCAGTATTTT. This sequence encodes CASSLGLADTQYF.

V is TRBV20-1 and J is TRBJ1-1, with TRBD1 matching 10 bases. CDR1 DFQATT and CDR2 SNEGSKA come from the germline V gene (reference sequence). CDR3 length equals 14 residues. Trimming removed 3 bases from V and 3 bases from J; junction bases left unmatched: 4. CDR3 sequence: CSARRDRGYTEAFF. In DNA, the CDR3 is TGCAGTGCTAGGCGGGACAGGGGATACACTGAAGCTTTCTTT.

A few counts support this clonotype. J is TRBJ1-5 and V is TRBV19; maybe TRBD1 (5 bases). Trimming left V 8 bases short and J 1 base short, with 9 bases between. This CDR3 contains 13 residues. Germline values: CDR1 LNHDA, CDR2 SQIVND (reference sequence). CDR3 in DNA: TGTGCCAGTCAGGGTTCAAGCAATCAGCCCCAGCATTTT. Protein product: CASQGSSNQPQHF.

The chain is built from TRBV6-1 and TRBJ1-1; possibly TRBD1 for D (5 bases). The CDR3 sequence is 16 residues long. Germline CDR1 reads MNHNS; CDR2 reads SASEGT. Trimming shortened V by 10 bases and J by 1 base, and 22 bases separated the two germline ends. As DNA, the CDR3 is TGTGCCATAAGGGGCGGAGTTTTATCTGGGAACACTGAAGCTTTCTTT. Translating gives CAIRGGVLSGNTEAFF.

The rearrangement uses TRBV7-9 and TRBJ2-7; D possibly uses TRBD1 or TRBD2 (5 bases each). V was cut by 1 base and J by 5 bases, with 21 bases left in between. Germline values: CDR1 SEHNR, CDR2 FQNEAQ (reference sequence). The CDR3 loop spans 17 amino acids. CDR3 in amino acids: CASSLGLRSGSSHEQYF. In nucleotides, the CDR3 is TGTGCCAGCAGCTTAGGACTAAGGTCAGGGTCATCCCACGAGCAGTACTTC.

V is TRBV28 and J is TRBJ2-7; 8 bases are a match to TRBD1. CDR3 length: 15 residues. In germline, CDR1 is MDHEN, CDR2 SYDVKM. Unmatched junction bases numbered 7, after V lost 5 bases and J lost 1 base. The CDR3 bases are TGTGCCAGCAGTCCTACAGGGGGTAGTTCCTACGAGCAGTACTTC. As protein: CASSPTGGSSYEQYF. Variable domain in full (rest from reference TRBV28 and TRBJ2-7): DVKVTQSSRYLVKRTGEKVFLECVQDMDHENMFWYRQDPGLGLRLIYFSYDVKMKEKGDIPEGYSVSREKKERFSLILESASTNQTSMYLCASSPTGGSSYEQYFGPGTRLTVT.

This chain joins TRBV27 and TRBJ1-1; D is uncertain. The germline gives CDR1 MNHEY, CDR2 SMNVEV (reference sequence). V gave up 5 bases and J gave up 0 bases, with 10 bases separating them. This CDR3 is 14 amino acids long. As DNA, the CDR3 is TGTGCCAGCAGTCTAAGTCTTATGAACACTGAAGCTTTCTTT. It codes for CASSLSLMNTEAFF.

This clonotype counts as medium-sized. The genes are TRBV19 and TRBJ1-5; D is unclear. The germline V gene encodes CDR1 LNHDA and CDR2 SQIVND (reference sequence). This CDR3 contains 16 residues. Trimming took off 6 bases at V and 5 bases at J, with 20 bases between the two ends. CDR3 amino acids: CASRKSVLPSHQPQHF. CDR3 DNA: TGTGCCAGTAGAAAATCGGTACTTCCGAGCCATCAGCCCCAGCATTTT.

The CDR3 DNA is TGTGCCAGCAGCTTAGGGGTGCCTGGAAACACCATATATTTT. Residues: CASSLGVPGNTIYF. The chain links TRBV7-9 to TRBJ1-3; D remains unclear. V was cut by 1 base and J by 2 bases, with 6 bases left in between. Looked up from germline, CDR1 is SEHNR and CDR2 is FQNEAQ (reference sequence). The CDR3 length is 14 residues.

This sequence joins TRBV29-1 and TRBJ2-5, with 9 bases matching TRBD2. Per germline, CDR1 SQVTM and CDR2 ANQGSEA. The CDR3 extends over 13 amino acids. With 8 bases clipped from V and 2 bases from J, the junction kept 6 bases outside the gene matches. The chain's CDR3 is CSSSGGRQETQYF. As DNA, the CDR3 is TGCAGCTCAAGCGGGGGGCGGCAAGAGACCCAGTACTTC.

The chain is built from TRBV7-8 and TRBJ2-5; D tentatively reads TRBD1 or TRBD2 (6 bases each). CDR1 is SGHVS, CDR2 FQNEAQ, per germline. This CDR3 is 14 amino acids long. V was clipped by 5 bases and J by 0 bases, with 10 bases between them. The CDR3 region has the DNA TGTGCCAGCAGCCCAGGGGAGGACCAAGAGACCCAGTACTTC. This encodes CASSPGEDQETQYF. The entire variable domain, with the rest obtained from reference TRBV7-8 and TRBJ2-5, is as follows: GAGVSQSPRYKVAKRGQDVALRCDPISGHVSLFWYQQALGQGPEFLTYFQNEAQLDKSGLPSDRFFAERPEGSVSTLKIQRTQQEDSAVYLCASSPGEDQETQYFGPGTRLLVL.

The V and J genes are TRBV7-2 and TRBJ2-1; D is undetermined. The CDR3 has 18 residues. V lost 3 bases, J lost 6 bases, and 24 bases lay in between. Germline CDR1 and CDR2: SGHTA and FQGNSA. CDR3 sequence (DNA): TGTGCCAGCAGCTTGGATCGGGCCTTTAAAAAACCACTCAATGAGCAGTTCTTC. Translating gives CASSLDRAFKKPLNEQFF. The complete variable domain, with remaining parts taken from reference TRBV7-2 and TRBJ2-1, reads GAGVSQSPSNKVTEKGKDVELRCDPISGHTALYWYRQSLGQGLEFLIYFQGNSAPDKSGLPSDRFSAERTGGSVSTLTIQRTQQEDSAVYLCASSLDRAFKKPLNEQFFGPGTRLTVL.

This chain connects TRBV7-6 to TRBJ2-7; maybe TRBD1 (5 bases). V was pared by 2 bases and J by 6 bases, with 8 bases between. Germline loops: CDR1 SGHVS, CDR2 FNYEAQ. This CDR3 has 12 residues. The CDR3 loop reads CASSLPGREQYF. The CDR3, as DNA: TGTGCCAGCAGCTTACCAGGGCGCGAGCAGTACTTC.

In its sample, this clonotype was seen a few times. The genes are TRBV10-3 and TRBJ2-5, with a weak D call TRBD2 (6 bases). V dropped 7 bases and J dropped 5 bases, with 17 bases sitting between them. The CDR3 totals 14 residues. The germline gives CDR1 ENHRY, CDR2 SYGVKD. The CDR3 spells CAITSGSGLETQYF. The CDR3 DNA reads TGTGCCATCACCAGTGGGAGCGGGTTGGAGACCCAGTACTTC.

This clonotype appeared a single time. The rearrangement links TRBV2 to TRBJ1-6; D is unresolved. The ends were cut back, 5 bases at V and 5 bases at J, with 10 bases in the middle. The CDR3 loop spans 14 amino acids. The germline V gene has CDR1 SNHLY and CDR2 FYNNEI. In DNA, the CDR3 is TGTGCCAGCAGTCCCTTTCTGAATAATTCACCCCTCCACTTT. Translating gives CASSPFLNNSPLHF.

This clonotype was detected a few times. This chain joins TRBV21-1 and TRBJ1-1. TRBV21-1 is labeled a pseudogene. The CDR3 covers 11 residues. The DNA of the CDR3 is TGTGCCAGCAGCAGACACTCTGAAGCTTTCTTT. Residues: CASSRHSEAFF.

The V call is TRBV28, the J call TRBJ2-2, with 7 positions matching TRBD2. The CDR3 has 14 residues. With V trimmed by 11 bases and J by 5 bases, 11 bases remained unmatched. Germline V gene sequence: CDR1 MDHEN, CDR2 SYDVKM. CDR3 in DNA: TGTGCCGCATCGGGCGCCGGGAGGACCGGGGAGCTGTTTTTT. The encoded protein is CAASGAGRTGELFF.

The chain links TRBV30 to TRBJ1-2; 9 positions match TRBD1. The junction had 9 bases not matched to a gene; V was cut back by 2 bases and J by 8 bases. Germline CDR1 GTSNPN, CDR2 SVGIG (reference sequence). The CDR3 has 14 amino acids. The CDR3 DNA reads TGTGCCTGGAGTCCTAACAGGGGGCAAGGAGGCTACACCTTC. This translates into CAWSPNRGQGGYTF. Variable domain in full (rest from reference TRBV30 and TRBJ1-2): SQTIHQWPATLVQPVGSPLSLECTVEGTSNPNLYWYRQAAGRGLQLLFYSVGIGQISSEVPQNLSASRPQDRQFILSSKKLLLSDSGFYLCAWSPNRGQGGYTFGSGTRLTVV.

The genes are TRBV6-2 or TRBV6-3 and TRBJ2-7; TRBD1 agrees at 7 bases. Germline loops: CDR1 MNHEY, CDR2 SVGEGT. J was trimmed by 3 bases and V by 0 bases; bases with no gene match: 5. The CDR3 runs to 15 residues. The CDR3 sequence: CASSYSRAGGYEQYF. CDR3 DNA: TGTGCCAGCAGTTACTCACGGGCAGGGGGCTACGAGCAGTACTTC.

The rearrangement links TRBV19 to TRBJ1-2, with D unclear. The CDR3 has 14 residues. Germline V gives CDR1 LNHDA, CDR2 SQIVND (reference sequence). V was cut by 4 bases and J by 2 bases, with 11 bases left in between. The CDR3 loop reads CASSRSPGNYGYTF. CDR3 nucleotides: TGTGCCAGTAGTAGGAGTCCGGGAAACTATGGCTACACCTTC.